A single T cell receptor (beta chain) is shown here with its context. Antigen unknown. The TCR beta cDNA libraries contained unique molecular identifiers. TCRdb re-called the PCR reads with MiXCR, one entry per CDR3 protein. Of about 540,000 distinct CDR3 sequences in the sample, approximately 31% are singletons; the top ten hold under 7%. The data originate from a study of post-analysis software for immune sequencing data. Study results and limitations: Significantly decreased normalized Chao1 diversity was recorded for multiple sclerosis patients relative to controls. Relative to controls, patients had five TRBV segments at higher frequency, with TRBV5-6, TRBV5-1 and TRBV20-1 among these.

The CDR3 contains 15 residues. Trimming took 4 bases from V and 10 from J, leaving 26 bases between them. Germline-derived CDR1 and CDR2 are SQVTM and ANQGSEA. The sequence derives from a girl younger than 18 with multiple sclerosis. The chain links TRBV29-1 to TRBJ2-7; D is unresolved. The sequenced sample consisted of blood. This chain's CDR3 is CSVGRSPRVPDTQYF. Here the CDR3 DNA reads TGCAGCGTTGGGCGGTCGCCACGGGTCCCCGACACCCAGTACTTC.